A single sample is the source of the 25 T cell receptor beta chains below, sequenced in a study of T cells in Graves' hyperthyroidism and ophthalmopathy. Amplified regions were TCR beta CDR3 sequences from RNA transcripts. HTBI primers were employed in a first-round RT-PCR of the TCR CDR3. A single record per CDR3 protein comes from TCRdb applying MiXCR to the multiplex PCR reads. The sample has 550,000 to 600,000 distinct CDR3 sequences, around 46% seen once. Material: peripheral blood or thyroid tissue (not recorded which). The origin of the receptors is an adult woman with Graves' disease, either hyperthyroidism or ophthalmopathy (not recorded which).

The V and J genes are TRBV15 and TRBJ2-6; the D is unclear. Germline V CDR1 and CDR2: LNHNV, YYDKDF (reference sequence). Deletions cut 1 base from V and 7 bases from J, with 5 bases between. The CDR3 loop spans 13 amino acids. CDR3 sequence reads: CATSRADANVLTF. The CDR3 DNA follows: TGTGCCACCAGCAGAGCTGATGCCAACGTCCTGACTTTC. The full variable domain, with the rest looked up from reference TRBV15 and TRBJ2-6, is DAMVIQNPRYQVTQFGKPVTLSCSQTLNHNVMYWYQQKSSQAPKLLFHYYDKDFNNEADTPDNFQSRRPNTSFCFLDIRSPGLGDTAMYLCATSRADANVLTFGAGSRLTVL.

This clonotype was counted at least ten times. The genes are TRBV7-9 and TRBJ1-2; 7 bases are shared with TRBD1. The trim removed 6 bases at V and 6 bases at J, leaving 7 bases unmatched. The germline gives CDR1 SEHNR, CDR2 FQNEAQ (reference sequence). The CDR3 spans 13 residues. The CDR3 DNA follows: TGTGCCAGCAGTCTACAGGGGTCAGATGGCTACACCTTC. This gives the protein CASSLQGSDGYTF.

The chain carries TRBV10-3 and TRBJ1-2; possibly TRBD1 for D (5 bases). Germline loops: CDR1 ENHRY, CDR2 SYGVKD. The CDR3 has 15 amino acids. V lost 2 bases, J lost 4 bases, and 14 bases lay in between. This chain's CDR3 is CAISEEGMMAYGYTF. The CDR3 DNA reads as TGTGCCATCAGTGAGGAGGGGATGATGGCCTATGGCTACACCTTC.

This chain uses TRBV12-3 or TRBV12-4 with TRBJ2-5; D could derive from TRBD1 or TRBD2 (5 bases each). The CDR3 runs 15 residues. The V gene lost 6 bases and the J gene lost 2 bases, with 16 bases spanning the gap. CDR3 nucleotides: TGTGCCAGCAGGCCCGGGTGGGGGAATCAAGAGACCCAGTACTTC. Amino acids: CASRPGWGNQETQYF.

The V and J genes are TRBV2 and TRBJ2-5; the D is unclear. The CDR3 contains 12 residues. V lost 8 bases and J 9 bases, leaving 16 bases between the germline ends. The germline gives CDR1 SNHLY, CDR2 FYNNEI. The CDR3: CASGREVQPQYF. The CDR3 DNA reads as TGTGCCAGCGGACGTGAGGTTCAGCCCCAGTACTTC.

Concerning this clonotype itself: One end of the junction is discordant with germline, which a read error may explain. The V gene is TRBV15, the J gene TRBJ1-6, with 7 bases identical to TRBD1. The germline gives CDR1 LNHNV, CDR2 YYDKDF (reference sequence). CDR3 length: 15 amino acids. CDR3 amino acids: CATSGRGTYNSPLHF. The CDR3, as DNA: TGTGCCACCAGCGGCAGGGGGACCTATAATTCGCCCCTCCACTTT. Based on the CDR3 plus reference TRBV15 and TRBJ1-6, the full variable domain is DAMVIQNPRYQVTQFGKPVTLSCSQTLNHNVMYWYQQKSSQAPKLLFHYYDKDFNNEADTPDNFQSRRPNTSFCFLDIRSPGLGDTAMYLCATSGRGTYNSPLHFGNGTRLTVT.

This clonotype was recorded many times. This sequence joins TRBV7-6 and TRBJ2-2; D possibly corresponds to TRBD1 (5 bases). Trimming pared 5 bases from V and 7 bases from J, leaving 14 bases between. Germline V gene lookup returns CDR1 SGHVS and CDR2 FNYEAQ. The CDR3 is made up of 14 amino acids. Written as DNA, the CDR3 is TGTGCCAGCAGCAGCGCCCCAGGGCACGGGGAGCTGTTTTTT. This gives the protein CASSSAPGHGELFF.

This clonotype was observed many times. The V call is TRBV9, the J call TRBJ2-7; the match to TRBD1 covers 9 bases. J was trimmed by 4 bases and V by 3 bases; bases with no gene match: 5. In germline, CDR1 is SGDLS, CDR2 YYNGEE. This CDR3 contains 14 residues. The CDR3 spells CASSARDRVYEQYF. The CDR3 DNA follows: TGTGCCAGCAGCGCACGGGACAGGGTTTACGAGCAGTACTTC.

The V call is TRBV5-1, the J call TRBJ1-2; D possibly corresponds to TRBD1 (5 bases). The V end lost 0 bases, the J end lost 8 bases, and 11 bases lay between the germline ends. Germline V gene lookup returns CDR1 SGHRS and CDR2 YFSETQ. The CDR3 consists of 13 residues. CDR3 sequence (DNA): TGCGCCAGCAGCTTGGCCCAGGGTGGCGGCTACACCTTC. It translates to CASSLAQGGGYTF.

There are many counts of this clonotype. CDR3 nucleotide sequence: TGTGCCAGCAGCATTACACCGAGCTCCTATAATTCACCCCTCCACTTT. Its translation: CASSITPSSYNSPLHF. The rearrangement links TRBV7-9 to TRBJ1-6; D is ambiguous. The CDR3 has 16 amino acids. Germline CDR1 is SEHNR and CDR2 is FQNEAQ (reference sequence). V was clipped by 5 bases and J by 0 bases, with 11 bases between them. Full variable domain (missing parts from reference TRBV7-9 and TRBJ1-6): DTGVSQNPRHKITKRGQNVTFRCDPISEHNRLYWYRQTLGQGPEFLTYFQNEAQLEKSRLLSDRFSAERPKGSFSTLEIQRTEQGDSAMYLCASSITPSSYNSPLHFGNGTRLTVT.

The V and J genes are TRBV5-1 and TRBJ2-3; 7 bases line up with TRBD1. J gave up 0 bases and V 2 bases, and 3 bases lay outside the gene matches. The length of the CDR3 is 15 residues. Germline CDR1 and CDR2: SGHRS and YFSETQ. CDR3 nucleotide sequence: TGCGCCAGCAGCTTCCGGGACAGAAGCACAGATACGCAGTATTTT. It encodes CASSFRDRSTDTQYF.

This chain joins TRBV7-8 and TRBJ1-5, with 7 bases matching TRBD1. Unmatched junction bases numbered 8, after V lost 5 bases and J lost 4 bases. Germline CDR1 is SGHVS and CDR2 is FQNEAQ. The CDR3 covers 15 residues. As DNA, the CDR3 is TGTGCCAGCAGCCCAGACAGGGTCAGGAATCAGCCCCAGCATTTT. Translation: CASSPDRVRNQPQHF.

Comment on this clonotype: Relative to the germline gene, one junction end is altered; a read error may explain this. The CDR3 sequence: CASSYGDTEAF. The DNA of the CDR3 is TGTGCCAGCAGCTATGGAGACACTGAAGCTTTT. The V gene is TRBV11-2, the J gene TRBJ1-3; D remains ambiguous. The CDR3 runs 11 residues. The germline V gene has CDR1 SGHAT and CDR2 FQNNGV.

The chain's CDR3 is CASSLNRDSRYF. CDR3 bases: TGTGCCAGCAGCTTAAATAGGGACAGTCGGTACTTC. The V call is TRBV7-2, the J call TRBJ2-5; 7 nucleotides agree with TRBD1. The CDR3 sequence is 12 residues long. CDR1 and CDR2 from the germline V gene are SGHTA and FQGNSA. The V gene end was trimmed by 2 bases and the J gene end by 13 bases; junction bases not matched to a gene: 7.

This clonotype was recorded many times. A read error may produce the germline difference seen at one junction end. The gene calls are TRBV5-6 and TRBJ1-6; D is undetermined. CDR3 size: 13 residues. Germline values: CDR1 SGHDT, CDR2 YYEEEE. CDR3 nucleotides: TGTGCCAGCAGTTTGGGCATGAATTCACCCCTCCACTTT. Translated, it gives CASSLGMNSPLHF.

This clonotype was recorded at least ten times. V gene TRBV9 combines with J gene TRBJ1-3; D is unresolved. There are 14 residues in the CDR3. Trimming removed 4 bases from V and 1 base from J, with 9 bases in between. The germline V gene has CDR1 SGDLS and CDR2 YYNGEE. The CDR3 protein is CASSPQRSGNTIYF. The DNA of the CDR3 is TGTGCCAGCAGCCCTCAGCGGTCTGGAAACACCATATATTTT.

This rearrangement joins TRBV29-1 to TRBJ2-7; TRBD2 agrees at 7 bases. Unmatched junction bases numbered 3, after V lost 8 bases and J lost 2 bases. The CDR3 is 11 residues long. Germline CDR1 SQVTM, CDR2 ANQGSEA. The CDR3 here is CSRDYPYEQYF. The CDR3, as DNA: TGCAGCCGGGACTATCCCTACGAGCAGTACTTC.

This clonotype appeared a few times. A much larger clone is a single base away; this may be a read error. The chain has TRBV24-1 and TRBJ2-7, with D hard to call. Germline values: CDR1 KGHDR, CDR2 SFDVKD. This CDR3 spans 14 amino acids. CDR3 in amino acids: CATSDFKDPYEQCF. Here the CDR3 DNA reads TGTGCCACCAGTGATTTTAAAGACCCATACGAGCAGTGCTTC.

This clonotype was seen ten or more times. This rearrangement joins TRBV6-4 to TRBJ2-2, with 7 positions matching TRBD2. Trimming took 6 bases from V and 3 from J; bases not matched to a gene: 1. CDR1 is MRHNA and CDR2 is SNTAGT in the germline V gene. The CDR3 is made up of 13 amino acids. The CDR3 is CASSRGDTGELFF. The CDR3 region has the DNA TGTGCCAGCAGCCGGGGGGACACCGGGGAGCTGTTTTTT.

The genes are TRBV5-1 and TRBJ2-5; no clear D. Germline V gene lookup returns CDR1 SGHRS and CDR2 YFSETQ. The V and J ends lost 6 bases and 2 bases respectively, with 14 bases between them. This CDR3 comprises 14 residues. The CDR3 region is CASNPTALQETQYF. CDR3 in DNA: TGCGCCAGCAACCCGACGGCTTTGCAAGAGACCCAGTACTTC.

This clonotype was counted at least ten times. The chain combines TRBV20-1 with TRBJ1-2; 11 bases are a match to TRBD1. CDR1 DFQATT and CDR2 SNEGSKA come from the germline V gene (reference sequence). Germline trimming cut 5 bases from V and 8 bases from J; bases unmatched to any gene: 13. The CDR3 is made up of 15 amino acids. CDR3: CSARTGGEGAGGYTF. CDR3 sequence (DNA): TGCAGTGCTCGGACAGGGGGCGAAGGGGCGGGAGGCTACACCTTC.

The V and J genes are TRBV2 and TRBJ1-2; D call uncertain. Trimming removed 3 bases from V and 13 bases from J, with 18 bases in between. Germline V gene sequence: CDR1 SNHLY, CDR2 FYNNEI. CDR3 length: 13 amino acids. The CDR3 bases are TGTGCCAGCAGTGACGAGCGGCAGTCGTCTGTCACCTTC. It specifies CASSDERQSSVTF. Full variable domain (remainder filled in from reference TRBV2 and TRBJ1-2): EPEVTQTPSHQVTQMGQEVILRCVPISNHLYFYWYRQILGQKVEFLVSFYNNEISEKSEIFDDQFSVERPDGSNFTLKIRSTKLEDSAMYFCASSDERQSSVTFGSGTRLTVV.

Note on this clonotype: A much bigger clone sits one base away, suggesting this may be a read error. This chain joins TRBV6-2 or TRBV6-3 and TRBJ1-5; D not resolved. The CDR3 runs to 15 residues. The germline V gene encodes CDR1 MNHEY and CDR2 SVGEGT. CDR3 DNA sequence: TGTGCCAGCAGCTCATATTCTGTAAGCAATCAGCCCCATCATTTT. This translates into CASSSYSVSNQPHHF.

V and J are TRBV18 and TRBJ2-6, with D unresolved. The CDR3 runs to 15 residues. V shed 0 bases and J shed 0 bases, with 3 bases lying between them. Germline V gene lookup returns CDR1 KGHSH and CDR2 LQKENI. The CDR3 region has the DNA TGTGCCAGCTCACCACCTAACTCTGGGGCCAACGTCCTGACTTTC. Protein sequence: CASSPPNSGANVLTF. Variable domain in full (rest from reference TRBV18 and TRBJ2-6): NAGVMQNPRHLVRRRGQEARLRCSPMKGHSHVYWYRQLPEEGLKFMVYLQKENIIDESGMPKERFSAEFPKEGPSILRIQQVVRGDSAAYFCASSPPNSGANVLTFGAGSRLTVL.

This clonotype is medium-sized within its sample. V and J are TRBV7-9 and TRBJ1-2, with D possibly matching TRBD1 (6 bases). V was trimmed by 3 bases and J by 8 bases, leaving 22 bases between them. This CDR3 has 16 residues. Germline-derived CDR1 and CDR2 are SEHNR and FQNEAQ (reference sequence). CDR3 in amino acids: CASSLPPSWRGKGYTF. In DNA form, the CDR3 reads TGTGCCAGCAGCTTGCCGCCCTCTTGGAGGGGGAAGGGCTACACCTTC.